This T cell receptor beta chain was identified in a study of OX40 agonist ivuxolimab in advanced cancers. TCRdb keeps only in-frame clones here, not all; method: immunoSEQ multiplex PCR. Of around 97,000 clones detected, about 80% appear once; the ten largest clones hold roughly 5.5%. The V and J ends lost 4 bases and 11 bases respectively, with 21 bases between them. The CDR3 is 14 amino acids. The germline gives CDR1 SGDLS, CDR2 YYNGEE. The source of this sequence is an adult with an advanced solid tumor such as melanoma, head and neck, liver or kidney cancer. The chain has TRBV9 and TRBJ1-1; no firm D call. The input for sequencing was CD4+ or CD8+ T cells sorted from blood, taken in a trial of the OX40 agonist ivuxolimab. CDR3 nucleotide sequence: TGTGCCAGCAGCCCGGGCGGGATGACCTCCCAGGCTTTCTTT. Its protein product is CASSPGGMTSQAFF.